A single sample gave rise to the 30 T cell receptor beta chains below, sequenced in a study of cytomegalovirus exposure and HLA in healthy donors. PCR used 60 Vbeta primers and 13 Jbeta primers. TCRdb's table, derived via immunoSEQ multiplex PCR, lists solely in-frame clones and lacks some. This sample carries tens of thousands of clones, approximately 75% of them seen once, and the ten largest clones take around 3.8%. The sequenced sample was PBMCs. The source of these receptors is a woman aged 40 to 50 in good health and CMV-seronegative.

V usage is TRBV4-3 and J usage is TRBJ2-1; 10 bases are a match to TRBD2. Germline assignment: CDR1 LGHNA and CDR2 YSLEER. The J segment lost 10 bases and the V segment lost 4 bases, leaving 19 bases of the junction unmatched. This CDR3 is built from 18 residues. The CDR3 loop is CASSRSRGGGISGGEQFF. CDR3 DNA sequence: TGCGCCAGCAGCCGATCCCGAGGAGGCGGAATTAGCGGGGGGGAGCAGTTCTTC.

The chain uses TRBV9 and TRBJ2-5, with 10 positions matching TRBD2. Germline CDR1 is SGDLS and CDR2 is YYNGEE. V gave up 3 bases and J gave up 5 bases; unmatched junction bases: 7. The CDR3 contains 15 residues. Written as DNA, the CDR3 is TGTGCCAGCAGCGCGCTAGCGGGGGAGCCGGAGACCCAGTACTTC. Its translation is CASSALAGEPETQYF.

Concerning this clone: One end of the junction varies from germline; a read error may be responsible. V usage is TRBV5-3 and J usage is TRBJ1-6; maybe TRBD1 (5 bases). TRBV5-3 is an open reading frame whose function is uncertain. CDR3 length: 17 amino acids. Here the CDR3 DNA reads TGTGCCAGAATGCTTCCAGGGCGCGGAGACTTTAATTCACCCCTCAACTTT. Translated, it gives CARMLPGRGDFNSPLNF.

The genes are TRBV6-1 and TRBJ1-2; 7 bases align to TRBD1. Germline assignment: CDR1 MNHNS and CDR2 SASEGT. The CDR3 length is 14 residues. V lost 1 base and J lost 8; bases outside the gene matches: 7. CDR3: CASSEGGDRVGYTF. CDR3 DNA: TGTGCCAGCAGTGAAGGTGGTGACAGGGTAGGCTACACCTTC.

The chain joins TRBV5-6 to TRBJ2-7; TRBD1 matches at 9 bases. V dropped 4 bases and J dropped 1; count of bases not matched to a gene: 6. There are 15 residues in the CDR3. The germline V gene has CDR1 SGHDT and CDR2 YYEEEE. CDR3 nucleotides: TGTGCCAGCAGCCCGGGACAGGGAGGATCCTACGAGCAGTACTTC. As protein: CASSPGQGGSYEQYF.

CDR3 protein: CASSLATSLPPLHF. The CDR3 region has the DNA TGTGCCAGCAGTTTGGCGACATCTTTGCCCCCCCTCCACTTT. The rearrangement joins TRBV2 to TRBJ1-6; D is uncertain. The CDR3 length is 14 residues. Germline CDR1 reads SNHLY; CDR2 reads FYNNEI. V lost 5 bases and J lost 13, with 18 bases in between.

The CDR3, as DNA: TGTGCCAGCAGCTTAGCGGGGACAGCTTATAATTCACCCCTCCACTTT. Its translation is CASSLAGTAYNSPLHF. This rearrangement joins TRBV7-2 to TRBJ1-6; 7 bases map to TRBD1. Germline loops: CDR1 SGHTA, CDR2 FQGNSA. The J segment lost 4 bases and the V segment lost 0 bases, leaving 3 bases of the junction unmatched. The CDR3 runs to 16 residues. Combining the CDR3 with reference TRBV7-2 and TRBJ1-6 gives the whole variable domain GAGVSQSPSNKVTEKGKDVELRCDPISGHTALYWYRQSLGQGLEFLIYFQGNSAPDKSGLPSDRFSAERTGGSVSTLTIQRTQQEDSAVYLCASSLAGTAYNSPLHFGNGTRLTVT.

The V and J genes are TRBV6-5 and TRBJ1-1; tentative D call: TRBD1 (5 bases). The V gene lost 7 bases and the J gene lost 1 base, with 13 bases spanning the gap. The CDR3 is 14 amino acids. Per germline, CDR1 MNHEY and CDR2 SVGAGI. The CDR3 spells CASTPGGANTEAFF. CDR3 nucleotide sequence: TGTGCCAGCACCCCGGGGGGTGCGAACACTGAAGCTTTCTTT.

This chain connects TRBV9 to TRBJ1-2; 9 bases map to TRBD1. The CDR3 covers 18 residues. With V trimmed by 0 bases and J by 4 bases, 13 bases remained unmatched. The V gene's germline CDR1 is SGDLS and CDR2 YYNGEE. The CDR3 DNA reads TGTGCCAGCAGCGTAGCCGGGACAGGGAGCGTTTTCGGCTATGGCTACACCTTC. Its translation: CASSVAGTGSVFGYGYTF. Filled out from reference TRBV9 and TRBJ1-2, the complete variable domain reads DSGVTQTPKHLITATGQRVTLRCSPRSGDLSVYWYQQSLDQGLQFLIQYYNGEERAKGNILERFSAQQFPDLHSELNLSSLELGDSALYFCASSVAGTGSVFGYGYTFGSGTRLTVV.

This clone showed up just a few times. The junction and the germline gene differ at one end; a read error may be behind it. The V and J genes are TRBV6-1 and TRBJ1-6; a weak D match, TRBD1 (5 bases). The CDR3 extends over 15 amino acids. Germline V gene lookup returns CDR1 MNHNS and CDR2 SASEGT. In nucleotides, the CDR3 is TGTGCCAGCAGCCCCCCTGGTGGGCAAGCGGGACCCCTCAACTTT. It codes for CASSPPGGQAGPLNF.

The V and J genes are TRBV30 and TRBJ1-3, with 11 positions matching TRBD1. The junction had 5 bases not matched to a gene; V was cut back by 4 bases and J by 3 bases. This CDR3 is built from 15 residues. Germline V gene sequence: CDR1 GTSNPN, CDR2 SVGIG (reference sequence). This chain's CDR3 is CAWNGQGAGGNTIYF. DNA for the CDR3: TGTGCCTGGAATGGACAGGGGGCAGGTGGAAACACCATATATTTT.

The chain joins TRBV10-3 to TRBJ2-2; a weak D match, TRBD2 (7 bases). With 8 bases removed from V and 1 base from J, the gap between germline ends came to 11 bases. CDR1 is ENHRY, CDR2 SYGVKD, per germline. This CDR3 has 14 amino acids. CDR3 amino acids: CAIRGALNTGELFF. The CDR3 region has the DNA TGTGCCATCCGGGGGGCCTTGAACACCGGGGAGCTGTTTTTT.

V gene TRBV30 combines with J gene TRBJ1-3; the D gene is possibly TRBD1 (6 bases). Trimming cost V 8 bases and J 0 bases, with 14 bases left between them. The CDR3 contains 14 residues. From germline, CDR1 is GTSNPN and CDR2 SVGIG (reference sequence). The CDR3 is CAGQGQNSGNTIYF. CDR3 nucleotide sequence: TGTGCCGGGCAAGGACAGAACTCTGGAAACACCATATATTTT.

This chain joins TRBV7-6 and TRBJ2-5; D not certain. The CDR3 totals 13 residues. V was trimmed by 5 bases and J by 4 bases, leaving 11 bases between them. Per the germline V gene, CDR1 is SGHVS and CDR2 is FNYEAQ. The CDR3 here is CASSARPRETQYF. CDR3 in DNA: TGTGCCAGCAGCGCACGCCCCAGAGAGACCCAGTACTTC.

The V gene is TRBV30, the J gene TRBJ1-1, with TRBD1 identical over 7 bases. Germline loops: CDR1 GTSNPN, CDR2 SVGIG (reference sequence). The CDR3 is made up of 14 amino acids. V gave up 2 bases and J gave up 10 bases; unmatched junction bases: 13. In DNA form, the CDR3 reads TGTGCCTGGAGTCAAGGCAGGGGGAGTAGTGCAGCTTTCTTT. Translation: CAWSQGRGSSAAFF. Drawing the rest from reference TRBV30 and TRBJ1-1, the complete variable domain is SQTIHQWPATLVQPVGSPLSLECTVEGTSNPNLYWYRQAAGRGLQLLFYSVGIGQISSEVPQNLSASRPQDRQFILSSKKLLLSDSGFYLCAWSQGRGSSAAFFGQGTRLTVV.

The chain carries TRBV30 and TRBJ2-7, with D perhaps matching TRBD2 (6 bases). The V end lost 0 bases, the J end lost 2 bases, and 14 bases lay between the germline ends. The CDR3 spans 15 residues. Germline CDR1 is GTSNPN and CDR2 is SVGIG (reference sequence). This CDR3 is CAWSVQVGTPYEQYF. CDR3 in DNA: TGTGCCTGGAGTGTACAGGTTGGGACTCCCTACGAGCAGTACTTC. The variable domain in full, completed from reference TRBV30 and TRBJ2-7, reads SQTIHQWPATLVQPVGSPLSLECTVEGTSNPNLYWYRQAAGRGLQLLFYSVGIGQISSEVPQNLSASRPQDRQFILSSKKLLLSDSGFYLCAWSVQVGTPYEQYFGPGTRLTVT.

The gene calls are TRBV5-4 and TRBJ2-6; perhaps TRBD1 as D (6 bases). Germline V CDR1 and CDR2: SGHNT, YYREEE (reference sequence). V lost 0 bases to trimming and J lost 1 base, with 14 bases between them. This CDR3 spans 18 amino acids. The CDR3 here is CASSLGQGYLSGANVLTF. The CDR3 DNA sequence: TGTGCCAGCAGCTTGGGGCAGGGGTATCTTTCTGGGGCCAACGTCCTGACTTTC.

The chain recombines TRBV19 with TRBJ2-7; 8 nucleotides align to TRBD2. Germline V CDR1 and CDR2: LNHDA, SQIVND (reference sequence). Trimming removed 8 bases from V and 0 bases from J; junction bases left unmatched: 6. The CDR3 totals 14 residues. The CDR3 DNA is TGTGCCAGTGCTAGCGGGTCACTCTCCTACGAGCAGTACTTC. This sequence encodes CASASGSLSYEQYF.

This chain links TRBV6-5 with TRBJ1-2; 10 bases agree with TRBD1. The CDR3 extends over 14 amino acids. Trimming cost V 6 bases and J 4 bases; bases outside gene matches: 5. The germline V gene encodes CDR1 MNHEY and CDR2 SVGAGI. The CDR3 region is CASREDRGFYGYTF. The CDR3 coding sequence is TGTGCCAGCAGAGAGGACAGGGGGTTCTATGGCTACACCTTC.

V and J are TRBV19 and TRBJ2-2; 7 nucleotides agree with TRBD1. With V trimmed by 5 bases and J by 7 bases, 4 bases remained unmatched. The CDR3 has 13 amino acids. Germline assignment: CDR1 LNHDA and CDR2 SQIVND (reference sequence). The CDR3 bases are TGTGCCAGTAGTCGACAGGGAGTCGGGGAGCTGTTTTTT. Translating gives CASSRQGVGELFF.

The rearrangement uses TRBV30 and TRBJ1-5, with 8 bases identical to TRBD1. The V and J ends lost 5 bases and 6 bases, in that order; junction bases with no gene match: 6. This CDR3 comprises 13 residues. Germline values: CDR1 GTSNPN, CDR2 SVGIG (reference sequence). CDR3 nucleotide sequence: TGTGCCTGGCAGGACAGGGTGGGTCAGCCCCAGCATTTT. Translation: CAWQDRVGQPQHF.

The V gene is TRBV29-1, the J gene TRBJ2-3, with TRBD1 matching 7 bases. Unmatched junction bases numbered 6, after V lost 4 bases and J lost 2 bases. Looked up from germline, CDR1 is SQVTM and CDR2 is ANQGSEA. The CDR3 is made up of 14 amino acids. The CDR3 nucleotides are TGCAGCGTTGTGGGACAGCTGGTCACAGATACGCAGTATTTT. This translates into CSVVGQLVTDTQYF.

This clone appeared a few times. This chain connects TRBV5-1 to TRBJ2-1, with a possible D match to TRBD2 (5 bases). The CDR3 runs 15 residues. The germline V gene encodes CDR1 SGHRS and CDR2 YFSETQ. V was clipped by 4 bases and J by 2 bases, with 13 bases between them. The CDR3 protein is CASSPVRGTYNEQFF. The CDR3, as DNA: TGCGCCAGCAGCCCCGTACGGGGTACCTACAATGAGCAGTTCTTC.

This chain links TRBV5-1 with TRBJ1-2, with D hard to call. The germline V gene has CDR1 SGHRS and CDR2 YFSETQ. V lost 0 bases, J lost 8 bases, and 11 bases lay in between. This CDR3 comprises 13 residues. This chain's CDR3 is CASSLEEGYGYTF. The CDR3 DNA sequence: TGCGCCAGCAGCTTGGAGGAGGGTTACGGCTACACCTTC. The full variable domain, its missing parts supplied by reference TRBV5-1 and TRBJ1-2, is KAGVTQTPRYLIKTRGQQVTLSCSPISGHRSVSWYQQTPGQGLQFLFEYFSETQRNKGNFPGRFSGRQFSNSRSEMNVSTLELGDSALYLCASSLEEGYGYTFGSGTRLTVV.

Sample share makes this clone medium-sized. The chain links TRBV30 to TRBJ2-3; possible D gene TRBD2, 6 bases. This CDR3 contains 13 residues. Trimming stripped 4 bases from V and 0 bases from J, with 8 bases between. Germline lookup yields CDR1 GTSNPN and CDR2 SVGIG (reference sequence). CDR3 sequence reads: CAWTGVSTDTQYF. CDR3 DNA: TGTGCCTGGACGGGGGTTAGCACAGATACGCAGTATTTT.

The chain carries TRBV30 and TRBJ1-1, with 7 bases aligning to TRBD1. Germline V gives CDR1 GTSNPN, CDR2 SVGIG (reference sequence). CDR3 length: 14 residues. V trimming: 0 bases; J trimming: 4 bases; junction bases outside the gene matches: 5. CDR3 sequence: CAWSVRSGGTEAFF. CDR3 nucleotide sequence: TGTGCCTGGAGTGTACGGTCAGGGGGCACTGAAGCTTTCTTT. The full variable domain, its missing parts supplied by reference TRBV30 and TRBJ1-1, is SQTIHQWPATLVQPVGSPLSLECTVEGTSNPNLYWYRQAAGRGLQLLFYSVGIGQISSEVPQNLSASRPQDRQFILSSKKLLLSDSGFYLCAWSVRSGGTEAFFGQGTRLTVV.

The rearrangement joins TRBV2 to TRBJ1-5; TRBD1 might be the D (5 bases). The CDR3 spans 15 residues. Trimming shortened V by 2 bases and J by 0 bases, and 8 bases separated the two germline ends. Germline V gene lookup returns CDR1 SNHLY and CDR2 FYNNEI. The CDR3 region has the DNA TGTGCCAGCAGTGAAAAGGGGAATAGCAATCAGCCCCAGCATTTT. Protein: CASSEKGNSNQPQHF.

V gene TRBV5-1 combines with J gene TRBJ2-5, with a tentative D call TRBD2 (5 bases). The end of the DNA is better explained by TRBJ2-7, so the J call may be wrong. CDR3 size: 15 residues. CDR1 is SGHRS and CDR2 is YFSETQ in the germline V gene. CDR3 nucleotides: TGCGCCAGCAGCCCGGTGGGTAGCGAGACCTACGAGCAGTACTTC. Translating gives CASSPVGSETYEQYF.

The chain links TRBV10-3 to TRBJ1-1; 7 bases align to TRBD1. J lost 1 base, V lost 10 bases, and 9 bases had no gene match. The CDR3 runs 14 residues. Germline V gives CDR1 ENHRY, CDR2 SYGVKD. The CDR3, as DNA: TGTGCCACCAAGGGGGCGCAAACGAACACTGAAGCTTTCTTT. This encodes CATKGAQTNTEAFF.

V is TRBV5-4 and J is TRBJ1-4; 10 positions match TRBD1. V was clipped by 3 bases and J by 9 bases; unmatched bases: 5. This CDR3 is 14 amino acids long. CDR1 and CDR2 (germline): SGHNT, YYREEE (reference sequence). The CDR3 coding sequence is TGTGCCAGCAGCTCGGACAGGGGGGTTCAAAAACTGTTTTTT. This codes for CASSSDRGVQKLFF.